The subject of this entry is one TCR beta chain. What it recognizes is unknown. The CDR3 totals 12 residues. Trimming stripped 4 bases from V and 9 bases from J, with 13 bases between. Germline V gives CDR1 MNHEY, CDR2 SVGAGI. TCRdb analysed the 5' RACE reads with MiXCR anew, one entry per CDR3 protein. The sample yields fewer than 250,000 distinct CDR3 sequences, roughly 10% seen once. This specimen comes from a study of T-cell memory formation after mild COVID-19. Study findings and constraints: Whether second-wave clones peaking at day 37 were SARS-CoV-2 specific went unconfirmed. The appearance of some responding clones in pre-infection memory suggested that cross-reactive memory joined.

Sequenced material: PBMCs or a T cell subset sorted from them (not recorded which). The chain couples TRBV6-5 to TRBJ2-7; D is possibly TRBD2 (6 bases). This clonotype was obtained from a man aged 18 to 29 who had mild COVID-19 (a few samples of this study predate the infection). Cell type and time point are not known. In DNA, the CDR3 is TGTGCCAGCAGTTTTTCCGGGACTTTGCAGTACTTC. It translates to CASSFSGTLQYF.